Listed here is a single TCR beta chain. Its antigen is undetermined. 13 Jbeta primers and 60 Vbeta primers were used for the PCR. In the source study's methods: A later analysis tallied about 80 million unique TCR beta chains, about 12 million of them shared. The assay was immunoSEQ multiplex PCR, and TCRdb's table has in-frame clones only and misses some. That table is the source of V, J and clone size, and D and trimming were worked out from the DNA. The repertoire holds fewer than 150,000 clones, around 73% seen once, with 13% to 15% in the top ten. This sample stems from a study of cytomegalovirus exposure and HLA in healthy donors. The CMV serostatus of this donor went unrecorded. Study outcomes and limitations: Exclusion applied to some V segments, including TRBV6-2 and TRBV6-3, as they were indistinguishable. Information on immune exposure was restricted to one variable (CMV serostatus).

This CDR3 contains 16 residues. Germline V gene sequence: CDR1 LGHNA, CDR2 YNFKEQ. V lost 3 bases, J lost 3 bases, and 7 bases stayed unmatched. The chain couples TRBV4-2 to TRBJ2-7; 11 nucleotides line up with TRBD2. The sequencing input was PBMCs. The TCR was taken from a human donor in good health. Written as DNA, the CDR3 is TGTGCCAGCAGCCATCCGGGACTAGCGGCCGACTACGAGCAGTACTTC. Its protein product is CASSHPGLAADYEQYF.